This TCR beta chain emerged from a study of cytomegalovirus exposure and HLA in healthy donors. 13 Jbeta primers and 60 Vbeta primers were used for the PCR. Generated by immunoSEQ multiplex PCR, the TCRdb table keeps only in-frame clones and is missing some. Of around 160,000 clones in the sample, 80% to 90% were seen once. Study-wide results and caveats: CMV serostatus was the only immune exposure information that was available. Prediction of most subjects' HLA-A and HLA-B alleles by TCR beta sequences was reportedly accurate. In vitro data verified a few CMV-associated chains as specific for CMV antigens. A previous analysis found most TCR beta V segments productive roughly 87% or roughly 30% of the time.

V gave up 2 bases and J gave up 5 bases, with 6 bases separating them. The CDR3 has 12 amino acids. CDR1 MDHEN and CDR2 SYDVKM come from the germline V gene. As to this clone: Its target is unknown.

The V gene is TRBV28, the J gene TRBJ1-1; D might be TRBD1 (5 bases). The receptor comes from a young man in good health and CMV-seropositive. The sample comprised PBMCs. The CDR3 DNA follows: TGTGCCAGCAGTTTACAGGGTACTGAAGCTTTCTTT. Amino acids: CASSLQGTEAFF. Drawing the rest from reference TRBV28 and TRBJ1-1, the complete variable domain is DVKVTQSSRYLVKRTGEKVFLECVQDMDHENMFWYRQDPGLGLRLIYFSYDVKMKEKGDIPEGYSVSREKKERFSLILESASTNQTSMYLCASSLQGTEAFFGQGTRLTVV.